A single TCR beta chain is shown here with its context. The sample belongs to a study of cytomegalovirus exposure and HLA in healthy donors. Germline V lookup: CDR1 ENHRY, CDR2 SYGVKD. The V segment lost 8 bases and the J segment 2 bases; nucleotides outside the gene matches: 8. The CDR3 is made up of 15 amino acids. The PCR had 60 Vbeta and 13 Jbeta primers. TCRdb keeps only in-frame clones here, not all; method: immunoSEQ multiplex PCR. The sample shows about 160,000 clones, about 79% of them seen only once. Sequencing used PBMCs. The rearrangement links TRBV10-3 to TRBJ2-5, with 10 bases that match TRBD2. The receptor comes from a woman aged 50 to 65 in good health and CMV-seropositive. CDR3 loop: CAIGERGGDQETQYF. The CDR3 nucleotides are TGTGCCATCGGCGAGCGGGGGGGCGATCAAGAGACCCAGTACTTC.